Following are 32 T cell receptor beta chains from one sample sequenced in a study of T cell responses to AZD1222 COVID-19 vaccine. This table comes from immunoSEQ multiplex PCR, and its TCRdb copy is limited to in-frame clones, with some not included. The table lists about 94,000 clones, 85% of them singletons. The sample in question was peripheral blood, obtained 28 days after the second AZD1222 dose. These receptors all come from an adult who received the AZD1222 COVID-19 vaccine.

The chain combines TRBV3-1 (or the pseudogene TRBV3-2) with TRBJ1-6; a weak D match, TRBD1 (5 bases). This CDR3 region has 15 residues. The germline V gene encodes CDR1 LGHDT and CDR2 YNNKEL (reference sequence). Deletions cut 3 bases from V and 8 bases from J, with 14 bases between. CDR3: CASSQSAGRDSPLHF. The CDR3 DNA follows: TGTGCCAGCAGCCAGTCCGCAGGGAGGGATTCACCCCTCCACTTT.

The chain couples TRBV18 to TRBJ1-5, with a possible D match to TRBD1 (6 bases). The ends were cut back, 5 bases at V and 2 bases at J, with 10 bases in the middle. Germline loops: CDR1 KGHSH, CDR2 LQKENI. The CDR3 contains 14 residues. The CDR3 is CASSKQGGNQPQHF. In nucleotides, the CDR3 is TGTGCCAGCTCAAAACAGGGAGGCAATCAGCCCCAGCATTTT.

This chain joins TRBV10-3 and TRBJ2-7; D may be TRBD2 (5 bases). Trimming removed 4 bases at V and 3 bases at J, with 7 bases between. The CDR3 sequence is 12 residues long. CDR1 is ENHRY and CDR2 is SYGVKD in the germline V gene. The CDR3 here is CAISGSDYEQYF. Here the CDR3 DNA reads TGTGCCATCAGTGGTAGCGACTACGAGCAGTACTTC.

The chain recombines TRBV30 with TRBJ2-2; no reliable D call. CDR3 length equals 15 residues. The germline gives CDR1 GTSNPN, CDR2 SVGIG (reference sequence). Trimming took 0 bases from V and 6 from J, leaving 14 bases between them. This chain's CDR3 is CAWSVWSAYAGELFF. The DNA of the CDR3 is TGTGCCTGGAGTGTCTGGTCAGCGTACGCCGGGGAGCTGTTTTTT.

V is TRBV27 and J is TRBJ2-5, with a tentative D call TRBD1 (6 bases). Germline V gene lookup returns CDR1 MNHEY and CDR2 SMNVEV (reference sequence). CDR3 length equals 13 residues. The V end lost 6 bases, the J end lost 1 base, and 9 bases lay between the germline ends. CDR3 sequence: CASRLTGQETQYF. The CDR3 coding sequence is TGTGCCAGCAGGTTGACAGGCCAAGAGACCCAGTACTTC.

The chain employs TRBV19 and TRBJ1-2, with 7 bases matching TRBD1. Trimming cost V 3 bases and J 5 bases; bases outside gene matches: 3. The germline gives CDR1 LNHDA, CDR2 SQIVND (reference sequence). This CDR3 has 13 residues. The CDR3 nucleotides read TGTGCCAGTAGTATGACAGGGACTTATGGCTACACCTTC. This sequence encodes CASSMTGTYGYTF.

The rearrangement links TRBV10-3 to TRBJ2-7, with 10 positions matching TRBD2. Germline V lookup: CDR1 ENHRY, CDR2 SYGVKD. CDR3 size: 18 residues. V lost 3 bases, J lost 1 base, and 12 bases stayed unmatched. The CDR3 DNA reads TGTGCCATCAGTGACTCCGCGACTAGCGGGTTTAATTCCTACGAGCAGTACTTC. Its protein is CAISDSATSGFNSYEQYF.

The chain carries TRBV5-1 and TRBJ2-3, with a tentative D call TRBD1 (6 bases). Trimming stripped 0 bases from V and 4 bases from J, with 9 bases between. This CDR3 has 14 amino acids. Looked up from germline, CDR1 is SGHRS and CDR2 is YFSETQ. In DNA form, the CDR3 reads TGCGCCAGCAGCTTGGCAGGGGCCCCAGATACGCAGTATTTT. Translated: CASSLAGAPDTQYF.

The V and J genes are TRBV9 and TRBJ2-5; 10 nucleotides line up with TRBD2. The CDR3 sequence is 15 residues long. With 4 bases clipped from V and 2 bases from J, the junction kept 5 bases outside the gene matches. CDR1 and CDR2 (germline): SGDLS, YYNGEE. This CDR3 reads CASSIGLAEQETQYF. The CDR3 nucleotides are TGTGCCAGCAGCATAGGACTAGCGGAACAAGAGACCCAGTACTTC.

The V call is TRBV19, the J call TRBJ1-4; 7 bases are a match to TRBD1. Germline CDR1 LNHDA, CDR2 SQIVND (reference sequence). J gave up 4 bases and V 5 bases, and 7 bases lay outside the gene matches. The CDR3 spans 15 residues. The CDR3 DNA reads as TGTGCCAGTAGTTGGAGGGACAGAAGTAATGAAAAACTGTTTTTT. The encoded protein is CASSWRDRSNEKLFF. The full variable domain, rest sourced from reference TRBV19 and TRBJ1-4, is DGGITQSPKYLFRKEGQNVTLSCEQNLNHDAMYWYRQDPGQGLRLIYYSQIVNDFQKGDIAEGYSVSREKKESFPLTVTSAQKNPTAFYLCASSWRDRSNEKLFFGSGTQLSVL.

The CDR3 DNA is TGTGCCAGCAGCCCCCCCTTTAGGTCCTCACTCACAGATACGCAGTATTTT. Its protein product is CASSPPFRSSLTDTQYF. The chain has TRBV7-9 and TRBJ2-3, with no clear D. The germline CDR1 and CDR2 sequences are SEHNR and FQNEAQ (reference sequence). The CDR3 is 17 residues long. Trimming pared 5 bases from V and 2 bases from J, leaving 20 bases between.

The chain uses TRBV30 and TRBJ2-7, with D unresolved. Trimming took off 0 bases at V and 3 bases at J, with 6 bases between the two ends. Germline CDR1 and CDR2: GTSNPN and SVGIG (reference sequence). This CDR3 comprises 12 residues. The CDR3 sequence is CAWSVVRYEQYF. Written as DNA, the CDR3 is TGTGCCTGGAGTGTTGTGCGCTACGAGCAGTACTTC.

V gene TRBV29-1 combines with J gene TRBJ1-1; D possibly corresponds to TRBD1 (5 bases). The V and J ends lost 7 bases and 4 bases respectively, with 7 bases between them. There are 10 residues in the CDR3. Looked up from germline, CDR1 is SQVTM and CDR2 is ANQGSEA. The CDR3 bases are TGCAGCGGCGACAGCACTGAAGCTTTCTTT. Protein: CSGDSTEAFF.

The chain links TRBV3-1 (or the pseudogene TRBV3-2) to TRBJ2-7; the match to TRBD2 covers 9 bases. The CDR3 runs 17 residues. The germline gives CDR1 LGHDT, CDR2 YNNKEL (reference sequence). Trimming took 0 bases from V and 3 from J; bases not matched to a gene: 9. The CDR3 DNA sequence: TGTGCCAGCAGCCAAGACCTCTCTAGCGGGAAGGACTACGAGCAGTACTTC. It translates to CASSQDLSSGKDYEQYF.

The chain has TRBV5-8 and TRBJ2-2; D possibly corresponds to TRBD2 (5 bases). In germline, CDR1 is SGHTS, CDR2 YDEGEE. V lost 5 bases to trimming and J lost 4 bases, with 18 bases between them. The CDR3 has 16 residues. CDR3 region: CASRRGRIYPTGELFF. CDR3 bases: TGTGCCAGCAGAAGAGGGCGGATTTACCCCACCGGGGAGCTGTTTTTT.

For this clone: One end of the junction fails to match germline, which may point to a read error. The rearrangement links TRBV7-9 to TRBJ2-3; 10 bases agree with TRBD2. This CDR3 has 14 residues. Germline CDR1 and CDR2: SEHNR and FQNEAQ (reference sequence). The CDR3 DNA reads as TGTGCCAGCAGCCTAGCGGGAGCCCCAGATACGCAGTATTTT. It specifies CASSLAGAPDTQYF.

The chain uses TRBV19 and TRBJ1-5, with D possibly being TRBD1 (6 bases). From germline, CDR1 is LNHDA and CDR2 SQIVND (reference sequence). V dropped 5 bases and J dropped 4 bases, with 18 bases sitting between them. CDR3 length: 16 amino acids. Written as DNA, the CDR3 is TGTGCCAGTAGTTCTACGGAGGGACACCAGAATCAGCCCCAGCATTTT. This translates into CASSSTEGHQNQPQHF.

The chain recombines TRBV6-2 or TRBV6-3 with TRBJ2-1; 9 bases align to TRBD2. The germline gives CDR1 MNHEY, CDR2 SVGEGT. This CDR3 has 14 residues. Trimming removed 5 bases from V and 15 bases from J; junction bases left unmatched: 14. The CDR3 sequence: CASSDSGSVFRPFF. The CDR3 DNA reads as TGTGCCAGCAGTGATAGCGGGAGTGTGTTTCGGCCGTTCTTC.

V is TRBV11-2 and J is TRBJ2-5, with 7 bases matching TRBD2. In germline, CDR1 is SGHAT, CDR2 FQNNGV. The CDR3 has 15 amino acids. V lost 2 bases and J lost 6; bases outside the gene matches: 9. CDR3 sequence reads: CASSLFGLGLKTQYF. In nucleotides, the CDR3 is TGTGCCAGCAGCTTATTCGGACTAGGGTTAAAGACCCAGTACTTC.

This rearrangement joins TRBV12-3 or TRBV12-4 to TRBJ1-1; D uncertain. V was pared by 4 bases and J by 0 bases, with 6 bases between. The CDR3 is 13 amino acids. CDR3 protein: CASSYGLNTEAFF. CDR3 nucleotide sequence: TGTGCCAGCAGTTACGGCCTGAACACTGAAGCTTTCTTT.

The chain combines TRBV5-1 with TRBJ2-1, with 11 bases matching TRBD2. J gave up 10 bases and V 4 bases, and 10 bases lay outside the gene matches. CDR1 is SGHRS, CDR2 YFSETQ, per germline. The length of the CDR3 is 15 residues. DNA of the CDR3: TGCGCCAGCAGCGTCGGGACTAGCGGACAAGGGGAGCAGTTCTTC. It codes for CASSVGTSGQGEQFF.

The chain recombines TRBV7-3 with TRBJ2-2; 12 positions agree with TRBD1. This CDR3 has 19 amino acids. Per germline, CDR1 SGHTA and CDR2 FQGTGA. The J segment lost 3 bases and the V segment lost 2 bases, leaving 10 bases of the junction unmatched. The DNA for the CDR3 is TGTGCCAGCAGCTTACGGAGGGACAGGGGGCGCAGGGACACCGGGGAGCTGTTTTTT. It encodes CASSLRRDRGRRDTGELFF.

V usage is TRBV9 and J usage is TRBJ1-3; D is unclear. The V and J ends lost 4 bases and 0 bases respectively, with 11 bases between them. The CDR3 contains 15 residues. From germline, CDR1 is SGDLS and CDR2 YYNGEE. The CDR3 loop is CASSPPLTSGNTIYF. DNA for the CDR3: TGTGCCAGCAGCCCTCCACTGACCTCTGGAAACACCATATATTTT.

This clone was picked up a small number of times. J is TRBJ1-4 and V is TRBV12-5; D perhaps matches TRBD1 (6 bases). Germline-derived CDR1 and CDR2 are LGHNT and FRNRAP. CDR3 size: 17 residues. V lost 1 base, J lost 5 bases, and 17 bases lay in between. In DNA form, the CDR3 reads TGTGCTAGTGGTTTGGACGGACAGCTGGGGTGGAATGAAAAACTGTTTTTT. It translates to CASGLDGQLGWNEKLFF.

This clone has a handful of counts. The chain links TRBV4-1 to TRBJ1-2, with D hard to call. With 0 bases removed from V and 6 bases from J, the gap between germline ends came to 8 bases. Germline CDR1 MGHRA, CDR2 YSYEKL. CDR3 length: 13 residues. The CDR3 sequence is CASSQEEVNGYTF. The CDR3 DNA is TGCGCCAGCAGCCAAGAAGAAGTGAATGGCTACACCTTC.

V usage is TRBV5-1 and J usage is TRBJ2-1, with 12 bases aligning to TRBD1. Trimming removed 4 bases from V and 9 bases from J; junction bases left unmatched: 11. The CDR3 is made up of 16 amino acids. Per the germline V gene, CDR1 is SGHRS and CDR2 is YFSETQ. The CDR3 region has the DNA TGCGCCAGCAGCAGCGCGGGACAGGGGGCGCGGGGTGAGCAGTTCTTC. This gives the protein CASSSAGQGARGEQFF.

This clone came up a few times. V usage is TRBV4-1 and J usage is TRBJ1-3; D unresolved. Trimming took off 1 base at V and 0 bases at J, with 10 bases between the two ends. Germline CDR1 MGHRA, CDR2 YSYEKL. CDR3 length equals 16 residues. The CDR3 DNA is TGCGCCAGCAGCCAAGGTCCTCCCGGCTCTGGAAACACCATATATTTT. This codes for CASSQGPPGSGNTIYF.

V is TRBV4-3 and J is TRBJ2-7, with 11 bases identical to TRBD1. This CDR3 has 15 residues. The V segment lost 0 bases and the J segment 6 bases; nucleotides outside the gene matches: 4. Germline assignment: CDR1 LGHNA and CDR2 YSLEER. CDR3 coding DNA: TGCGCCAGCAGCCAAGAAGGACAGGGGGCGGCCGAGCAGTACTTC. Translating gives CASSQEGQGAAEQYF.

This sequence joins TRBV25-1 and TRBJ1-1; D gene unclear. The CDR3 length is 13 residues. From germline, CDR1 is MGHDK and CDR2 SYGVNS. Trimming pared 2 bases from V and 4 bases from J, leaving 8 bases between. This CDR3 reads CASSERRSTEAFF. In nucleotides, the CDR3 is TGTGCCAGCAGTGAAAGACGTAGCACTGAAGCTTTCTTT.

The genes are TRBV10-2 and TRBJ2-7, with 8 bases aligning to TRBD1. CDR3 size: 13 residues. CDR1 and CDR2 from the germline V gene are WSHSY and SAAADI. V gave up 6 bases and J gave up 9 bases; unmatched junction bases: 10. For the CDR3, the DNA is TGCGCCAGCAGAGGACAGGGTTTGACCGGGCAGTACTTC. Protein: CASRGQGLTGQYF.

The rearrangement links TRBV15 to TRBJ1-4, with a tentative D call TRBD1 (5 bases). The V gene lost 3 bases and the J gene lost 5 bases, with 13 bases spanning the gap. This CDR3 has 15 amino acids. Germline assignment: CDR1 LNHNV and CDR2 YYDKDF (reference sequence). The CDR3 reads CATSSAWGGNEKLFF. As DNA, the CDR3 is TGTGCCACCAGCAGTGCGTGGGGGGGGAATGAAAAACTGTTTTTT.

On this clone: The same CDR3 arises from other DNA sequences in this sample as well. The DNA of the CDR3 is TGTGCCAGCAGTTTAGGGACAGAAGCTTTCTTT. Residues: CASSLGTEAFF. The chain uses TRBV27 and TRBJ1-1, with D possibly being TRBD1 (6 bases). Trimming removed 2 bases from V and 8 bases from J, with 6 bases in between. CDR3 length: 11 amino acids. The germline gives CDR1 MNHEY, CDR2 SMNVEV (reference sequence).